Listed below are T cell receptor beta chains from one sample, sequenced in a study of technical replicates of blood from a few donors. Generated by immunoSEQ multiplex PCR, the TCRdb table keeps only in-frame clones and is missing some. Among about 83,000 clones, under 95% were seen once, and the ten largest hold 0.25% to 0.3%. Material: T cells isolated from PBMCs. The receptors were gathered from a human donor in good health. The CDR3 runs from the conserved cysteine through the conserved F or W. A D gene is named only where the DNA matches it firmly. Size is omitted from some rows. Given values are once, few, many or a class for expanded clones.

V gene,clone size,J gene,D gene,CDR3 DNA,CDR3 protein
TRBV12-5,NA,TRBJ2-7,NA,TGTGCTAGTGGACCCGACACGTACGAGCAGTACTTC,CASGPDTYEQYF
TRBV19,NA,TRBJ2-7,NA,TGTGCCAGTAGCACACCGGGACTGCAATTTTACGAGCAGTACTTC,CASSTPGLQFYEQYF
TRBV4-1,few,TRBJ1-2,TRBD1,TGCGCCAGCAGCCAAGTCGGGACAGGGGGTAATGGCTACACCTTC,CASSQVGTGGNGYTF
TRBV29-1,NA,TRBJ2-3,NA,TGCAGCGTTCACAGGGTTCGTGGCACAGATACGCAGTATTTT,CSVHRVRGTDTQYF
TRBV4-2,NA,TRBJ2-1,NA,TGTGCCAGCAGCCAAGAGTTACTGCTCTACAATGAGCAGTTCTTC,CASSQELLLYNEQFF
TRBV28,once,TRBJ2-3,TRBD1,TGTGCCAGCTTTTACAGACAGGGCCCCACAGATACGCAGTATTTT,CASFYRQGPTDTQYF
TRBV10-3,NA,TRBJ1-4,NA,TGTGCCATCAGTGAGTCGAGAGGGCAACTGTTTTTT,CAISESRGQLFF
TRBV19,once,TRBJ2-1,NA,TGTGCCAGTAGTGAAGACAGGTCCTACAATGAGCAGTTCTTC,CASSEDRSYNEQFF
TRBV18,NA,TRBJ1-1,NA,TGTGCCAGCTCACTAACCAGGGAACGCACTGAAGCTTTCTTT,CASSLTRERTEAFF
TRBV18,once,TRBJ1-5,TRBD1,TGTGCCAGCTCACCGGGACAGATCAATCAGCCCCAGCATTTT,CASSPGQINQPQHF
TRBV6-5,NA,TRBJ2-3,TRBD2,TGTGCCAGCAGTCTAGCGGGAGAAGTTACAGATACGCAGTATTTT,CASSLAGEVTDTQYF
TRBV30,NA,TRBJ2-7,NA,TGTGCCTGGAGCGCAGGTTCCTACGAGCAGTACTTC,CAWSAGSYEQYF
TRBV6-4,NA,TRBJ2-1,TRBD2,TGTGCCAGCAGTACCCAACTCCTTTTAACTAGCGGGATTGGCAATGAGCAGTTCTTC,CASSTQLLLTSGIGNEQFF
TRBV5-1,NA,TRBJ2-1,TRBD2,TGCGCCAGCAGCTTGCGCCGGACTAGCGGGTACAATGAGCAGTTCTTC,CASSLRRTSGYNEQFF
TRBV16,NA,TRBJ1-1,NA,TGTGCCAGCAGCCCGCACAGGGTTTACGGAAACACTGAAGCTTTCTTT,CASSPHRVYGNTEAFF
TRBV19,NA,TRBJ1-4,TRBD1,TGTGCCAGTAGTATAGGACAGGGGAAAAAACTGTTTTTT,CASSIGQGKKLFF
TRBV10-3,NA,TRBJ2-7,NA,TGTGCCATCAGTGGACCGGACAGGGAGGGACCTAGGCCGGGTAAGGGGCAGTACTTC,CAISGPDREGPRPGKGQYF
TRBV19,NA,TRBJ1-3,NA,TGTGCCAGTAGTAGGGGGGACTTCTCTGGAAACACCATATATTTT,CASSRGDFSGNTIYF
TRBV21-1,NA,TRBJ2-6,NA,TGTGCCAGCAGCAAACGGGGCGAAGGGACAGATGGGGCCAACGTCCTGACTTTC,CASSKRGEGTDGANVLTF
TRBV4-1,NA,TRBJ2-6,TRBD2,TGCGCCAGCAGCCAAGATGGGCTAGCGGGGGGCAACTCTGGGGCCAACGTCCTGACTTTC,CASSQDGLAGGNSGANVLTF
TRBV11-2,NA,TRBJ2-7,NA,TGTGCCAGCAGCCACAGGTCGACCTACGAGCAGTACTTC,CASSHRSTYEQYF
TRBV7-9,NA,TRBJ2-3,NA,TGTGCCAGCACCCTTAGGGGTGGGGGGTCCAGCACAGATACGCAGTATTTT,CASTLRGGGSSTDTQYF
TRBV2,once,TRBJ2-3,TRBD2,TGTGCCAGCAGGGCCAGACTAGCGGGGGGAGTAGATACGCAGTATTTT,CASRARLAGGVDTQYF
TRBV18,NA,TRBJ1-4,NA,TGTGCCAGCTCACCAAATGAGGGAACTAATGAAAAACTGTTTTTT,CASSPNEGTNEKLFF
TRBV2,NA,TRBJ1-2,TRBD1,TGTGCCAGCAGTGTAGACAGGGGGCTGGGCGGCTACACCTTC,CASSVDRGLGGYTF
TRBV28,once,TRBJ1-5,NA,TGTGCCAGCAGCCGGGGAGATCAGCCCCAGCATTTT,CASSRGDQPQHF
TRBV6-5,NA,TRBJ2-7,TRBD1,TGTGCCAGCAGTTATCGGACAGGGGAGAGACCTTACGAGCAGTACTTC,CASSYRTGERPYEQYF
TRBV29-1,once,TRBJ1-2,TRBD1,TGCAGCGTTGATGGGACGACAGGGATCTATGGCTACACCTTC,CSVDGTTGIYGYTF
TRBV2,few,TRBJ1-1,NA,TGTGCCAGAGGGCCCCTAGGGGACACTGAAGCTTTCTTT,CARGPLGDTEAFF
TRBV6-6,NA,TRBJ1-5,TRBD1,TGTGCCAGCAGTTCAAGCCGACAGGGGAACAATCAGCCCCAGCATTTT,CASSSSRQGNNQPQHF
TRBV7-7,NA,TRBJ2-1,NA,TGTGCCAGCAGCTTAGGGACTACCAACAATGAGCAGTTCTTC,CASSLGTTNNEQFF
TRBV25-1,NA,TRBJ1-6,NA,TGTGCCAGCAGTGATTCCCGTAATTCACCCCTCCACTTT,CASSDSRNSPLHF
TRBV11-3,NA,TRBJ1-2,TRBD1,TGTGCCAGCAGCGCGCCGGGACAGGGATTGGGCTACACCTTC,CASSAPGQGLGYTF
TRBV14,NA,TRBJ2-7,NA,TGTGCCAGCAGTCCCTACCTCTCCTACGAGCAGTACTTC,CASSPYLSYEQYF
TRBV2,NA,TRBJ1-5,TRBD1,TGTGCCAGCAGCGAGGGGACAGGGGCCCTAAATAGCAATCAGCCCCAGCATTTT,CASSEGTGALNSNQPQHF
TRBV11-2,NA,TRBJ2-7,NA,TGTGCCAGCAGACCTTCAGGGAGGATATACGAGCAGTACTTC,CASRPSGRIYEQYF
TRBV6-5,NA,TRBJ2-7,NA,TGTGCCAGCAGTTACGACCCCTGGGGGGATCAGTACGAGCAGTACTTC,CASSYDPWGDQYEQYF
TRBV19,NA,TRBJ2-7,NA,TGTGCCAGTAGTAACAGGGCTTACGAGCAGTACTTC,CASSNRAYEQYF
TRBV7-9,NA,TRBJ1-5,NA,TGTGCCAGCAGCTTGACAGGTAATAGCAATCAGCCCCAGCATTTT,CASSLTGNSNQPQHF
TRBV5-1,once,TRBJ2-2,NA,TGCGCCAGCAGCTTGGCCGAACGGGGCGGGGAGCTGTTTTTT,CASSLAERGGELFF
TRBV29-1,few,TRBJ1-1,TRBD1,TGCAGCGTTGTAGGACAGGGAATCTCTGAAGCTTTCTTT,CSVVGQGISEAFF
TRBV10-1,NA,TRBJ2-7,TRBD2,TGCGCCAGCCCCTTGGGGGGGTTCAACGAGCAGTACTTC,CASPLGGFNEQYF